This T cell receptor (beta chain) was sequenced in a study of PD-L1 blockade in urothelial cancer. Looking at the study overall: Each patient had 0 to 3 earlier chemotherapy regimens. Researchers found blood samples held a median of approximately 150,000 T cells. Blood drawn 3 weeks (second dose) and 6 weeks after treatment start was analyzed. Study conclusions and caveats: Better survival was predicted when blood TCR clonality before treatment fell below the median.

With regard to this clone: Its antigen is still unknown.

This table comes from immunoSEQ multiplex PCR, and its TCRdb copy is limited to in-frame clones, with some not included. The sample shows about 20,000 clones, 88% of them seen only once. The germline gives CDR1 SGHRS, CDR2 YFSETQ. This CDR3 region has 16 residues. J lost 2 bases, V lost 1 base, and 6 bases had no gene match. The TCR sequence derives from a man aged 45-65 years with urothelial cancer. The chain links TRBV5-1 to TRBJ2-1; 7 bases are a match to TRBD1. The material was PBMCs, obtained around atezolizumab (anti-PD-L1) treatment. Here the CDR3 reads CASSLWETGTYNEQFF. CDR3 sequence (DNA): TGCGCCAGCAGCTTGTGGGAGACAGGGACCTACAATGAGCAGTTCTTC.